These 22 T cell receptor beta chains originate from one sample sequenced in a study of cytomegalovirus exposure and HLA in healthy donors. Researchers ran the PCR with 60 Vbeta and 13 Jbeta primers. Clones were sequenced by immunoSEQ multiplex PCR, and TCRdb holds only the in-frame ones, with some missing. Among 140,000 to 150,000 clones listed, around 79% were seen once. Sequenced material: PBMCs. The receptors shown here come from a middle-aged man in good health and CMV-seropositive.

This clone has a handful of counts. V usage is TRBV27 and J usage is TRBJ2-7; 9 nucleotides align to TRBD1. The CDR3 contains 15 residues. Germline V lookup: CDR1 MNHEY, CDR2 SMNVEV (reference sequence). V trimming: 6 bases; J trimming: 1 base; junction bases outside the gene matches: 7. CDR3 bases: TGTGCCAGCAGCTCTGACAGGGGGAGATCCTACGAGCAGTACTTC. Protein product: CASSSDRGRSYEQYF.

This clone was observed a few times. V is TRBV12-2 and J is TRBJ1-3; whether TRBD1, the table's D call, matches the DNA was not checked. TRBV12-2 is an annotated pseudogene. The CDR3 has 17 residues. The CDR3 sequence: CASRLALEPRPGNTIYF. CDR3 bases: TGTGCAAGTCGCTTAGCGCTTGAACCCAGGCCTGGAAACACCATATATTTT.

This rearrangement joins TRBV6-5 to TRBJ2-5; TRBD2 agrees at 9 bases. V dropped 2 bases and J dropped 5; count of bases not matched to a gene: 3. The length of the CDR3 is 14 residues. CDR1 is MNHEY, CDR2 SVGAGI, per germline. CDR3 sequence reads: CASSYGGRVETQYF. In nucleotides, the CDR3 is TGTGCCAGCAGTTACGGCGGGAGGGTCGAGACCCAGTACTTC.

The J gene is TRBJ2-7, the V gene TRBV5-6, with 8 bases matching TRBD1. With V trimmed by 0 bases and J by 4 bases, 6 bases remained unmatched. Germline V gene sequence: CDR1 SGHDT, CDR2 YYEEEE. The length of the CDR3 is 15 residues. This CDR3 is CASSLGAGGTYEQYF. CDR3 sequence (DNA): TGTGCCAGCAGCTTGGGGGCAGGGGGCACGTACGAGCAGTACTTC.

This clone was detected a few times. V gene TRBV5-8 combines with J gene TRBJ2-7; D might be TRBD2 (5 bases). Germline lookup yields CDR1 SGHTS and CDR2 YDEGEE. V was shortened by 4 bases and J by 3 bases, with 14 bases between the two germline ends. The CDR3 runs to 14 residues. CDR3 region: CASSRESADYEQYF. The DNA of the CDR3 is TGTGCCAGCAGCAGGGAGTCTGCGGACTACGAGCAGTACTTC. Full variable domain (missing parts from reference TRBV5-8 and TRBJ2-7): EAGVTQSPTHLIKTRGQQATLRCSPISGHTSVYWYQQALGLGLQFLLWYDEGEERNRGNFPPRFSGRQFPNYSSELNVNALELEDSALYLCASSRESADYEQYFGPGTRLTVT.

This clone has a single count. The rearrangement links TRBV7-2 to TRBJ2-2; 9 bases are a match to TRBD2. CDR1 and CDR2 (germline): SGHTA, FQGNSA. This CDR3 region has 17 residues. Trimming took 5 bases from V and 3 from J; bases not matched to a gene: 10. The CDR3 sequence is CASSEGGSGRYTGELFF. The CDR3 bases are TGTGCCAGCAGCGAGGGGGGTAGCGGGAGATACACCGGGGAGCTGTTTTTT.

The chain links TRBV5-6 to TRBJ2-5; D may be TRBD2 (7 bases). This CDR3 has 15 amino acids. V was shortened by 0 bases and J by 1 base, with 10 bases between the two germline ends. CDR1 and CDR2 from the germline V gene are SGHDT and YYEEEE. CDR3 region: CASSLGGGGQETQYF. The CDR3 nucleotides read TGTGCCAGCAGCTTGGGGGGAGGGGGCCAAGAGACCCAGTACTTC.

This chain joins TRBV18 and TRBJ2-2; 7 nucleotides match TRBD2. Germline-derived CDR1 and CDR2 are KGHSH and LQKENI. Unmatched junction bases numbered 12, after V lost 3 bases and J lost 5 bases. CDR3 length equals 17 residues. In DNA, the CDR3 is TGTGCCAGCTCACCTAATAGCGGGTTCAGTGGAACCGGGGAGCTGTTTTTT. Translation gives CASSPNSGFSGTGELFF. Together with reference TRBV18 and TRBJ2-2, the CDR3 gives the full variable domain: NAGVMQNPRHLVRRRGQEARLRCSPMKGHSHVYWYRQLPEEGLKFMVYLQKENIIDESGMPKERFSAEFPKEGPSILRIQQVVRGDSAAYFCASSPNSGFSGTGELFFGEGSRLTVL.

The chain joins TRBV27 to TRBJ2-7; 8 nucleotides align to TRBD1. With V trimmed by 2 bases and J by 0 bases, 3 bases remained unmatched. CDR1 and CDR2 from the germline V gene are MNHEY and SMNVEV (reference sequence). The CDR3 covers 15 residues. The CDR3 DNA reads TGTGCCAGCAGTTTAAAACAGGGGGGCTCCTACGAGCAGTACTTC. Translated, it gives CASSLKQGGSYEQYF.

V gene TRBV9 combines with J gene TRBJ2-2; 9 bases fit TRBD2. Germline V gives CDR1 SGDLS, CDR2 YYNGEE. This CDR3 is built from 16 residues. V trimming: 0 bases; J trimming: 5 bases; junction bases outside the gene matches: 5. The CDR3 DNA follows: TGTGCCAGCAGCGTAGTAGTACTAGCGGGTACCGGGGAGCTGTTTTTT. Encoded protein: CASSVVVLAGTGELFF.

The chain carries TRBV9 and TRBJ1-4, with D tentatively TRBD1 (6 bases). Germline values: CDR1 SGDLS, CDR2 YYNGEE. Trimming pared 0 bases from V and 8 bases from J, leaving 14 bases between. The CDR3 loop spans 15 amino acids. CDR3 sequence (DNA): TGTGCCAGCAGCGTAGGGGGGGGGCTAGGAGAAAAACTGTTTTTT. Translating gives CASSVGGGLGEKLFF.

The chain recombines TRBV7-9 with TRBJ2-3; D call uncertain. The germline CDR1 and CDR2 sequences are SEHNR and FQNEAQ (reference sequence). The CDR3 totals 13 residues. V lost 2 bases to trimming and J lost 6 bases, with 9 bases between them. The CDR3 protein is CASSLNEWDTQYF. CDR3 nucleotides: TGTGCCAGCAGCTTAAATGAGTGGGATACGCAGTATTTT.

This clone was recorded a few times. The chain combines TRBV2 with TRBJ2-1, with 9 bases that match TRBD1. The germline V gene encodes CDR1 SNHLY and CDR2 FYNNEI. The length of the CDR3 is 16 residues. V lost 8 bases to trimming and J lost 6 bases; unmatched junction nucleotides: 14. The CDR3 DNA reads as TGTGCCAGCCCACCGACACAGGGGGCGATCGGCAATGAGCAGTTCTTC. This encodes CASPPTQGAIGNEQFF.

The chain employs TRBV5-1 and TRBJ2-4; 8 nucleotides match TRBD2. Per the germline V gene, CDR1 is SGHRS and CDR2 is YFSETQ. After removal of 2 bases from V and 0 bases from J, the junction contained 4 bases not matched to a gene. The CDR3 has 16 residues. The CDR3 DNA reads as TGCGCCAGCAGCTTAGATAGCGGGACAGCCAAAAACATTCAGTACTTC. Translated: CASSLDSGTAKNIQYF.

The DNA of the CDR3 is TGTGCCAGCAGTTTGGAGCCCGGGGCTTTCTTT. Translation gives CASSLEPGAFF. This chain uses TRBV6-5 with TRBJ1-1; unclear D gene. The germline V gene encodes CDR1 MNHEY and CDR2 SVGAGI. Trimming pared 4 bases from V and 11 bases from J, leaving 11 bases between. The CDR3 has 11 amino acids.

This sequence joins TRBV28 and TRBJ2-7; tentatively, D is TRBD1 (5 bases). V lost 8 bases to trimming and J lost 9 bases, with 11 bases between them. The germline CDR1 and CDR2 sequences are MDHEN and SYDVKM. The CDR3 covers 10 residues. The chain's CDR3 is CASGQGWQYF. Here the CDR3 DNA reads TGTGCCAGCGGCCAGGGTTGGCAGTACTTC. Drawing the rest from reference TRBV28 and TRBJ2-7, the complete variable domain is DVKVTQSSRYLVKRTGEKVFLECVQDMDHENMFWYRQDPGLGLRLIYFSYDVKMKEKGDIPEGYSVSREKKERFSLILESASTNQTSMYLCASGQGWQYFGPGTRLTVT.

The chain is built from TRBV7-6 and TRBJ2-3, with 8 bases matching TRBD1. The germline V gene has CDR1 SGHVS and CDR2 FNYEAQ. The CDR3 sequence is 15 residues long. Trimming took 5 bases from V and 0 from J; bases not matched to a gene: 4. This CDR3 reads CASSPRQGSTDTQYF. The CDR3 bases are TGTGCCAGCAGCCCTCGACAGGGGAGCACAGATACGCAGTATTTT. The full variable domain, in which reference TRBV7-6 and TRBJ2-3 provide the parts outside the CDR3, is GAGVSQSPRYKVTKRGQDVALRCDPISGHVSLYWYRQALGQGPEFLTYFNYEAQQDKSGLPNDRFSAERPEGSISTLTIQRTEQRDSAMYRCASSPRQGSTDTQYFGPGTRLTVL.

The chain is built from TRBV7-2 and TRBJ2-5; D might be TRBD1 (5 bases). CDR1 and CDR2 from the germline V gene are SGHTA and FQGNSA. V was cut by 1 base and J by 4 bases, with 16 bases left in between. The CDR3 totals 16 residues. CDR3 residues: CASSLDGRVNSETQYF. CDR3 nucleotide sequence: TGTGCCAGCAGCTTAGATGGCAGGGTAAATTCAGAGACCCAGTACTTC.

About this clone: The junction does not match germline at one end; this may be a read error. The V call is TRBV4-2, the J call TRBJ1-3; D is possibly TRBD1 (5 bases). Per the germline V gene, CDR1 is LGHNA and CDR2 is YNFKEQ. This CDR3 region has 16 residues. The CDR3 bases are TGTGCCTGCAGCCAAGCGGGGGAGGGAACTGGAAACACCATATATTTT. It is translated as CACSQAGEGTGNTIYF.

This clone was observed a handful of times. J is TRBJ1-4 and V is TRBV19, with a possible D match to TRBD1 (5 bases). Germline V gives CDR1 LNHDA, CDR2 SQIVND (reference sequence). V was trimmed by 8 bases and J by 14 bases, leaving 12 bases between them. The CDR3 spans 10 residues. The chain's CDR3 is CASGRGLLFF. In DNA, the CDR3 is TGTGCCAGTGGGAGGGGTCTTCTGTTTTTT.

This chain joins TRBV4-2 and TRBJ2-1; D might be TRBD2 (6 bases). The CDR3 extends over 16 amino acids. The V and J ends lost 4 bases and 6 bases respectively, with 19 bases between them. Germline V lookup: CDR1 LGHNA, CDR2 YNFKEQ. CDR3 sequence (DNA): TGTGCCAGCAGCCGAGGCTTGATGGGAGGTTTCAATGAGCAGTTCTTC. Translation: CASSRGLMGGFNEQFF.

This clone was counted a single time. This chain connects TRBV2 to TRBJ1-4, with 9 bases that match TRBD1. The CDR3 consists of 15 residues. J lost 5 bases, V lost 3 bases, and 4 bases had no gene match. Germline assignment: CDR1 SNHLY and CDR2 FYNNEI. The CDR3 DNA sequence: TGTGCCAGCAGTGAGGACAGGGGCCCGAATGAAAAACTGTTTTTT. Its protein is CASSEDRGPNEKLFF. Full variable domain (missing parts from reference TRBV2 and TRBJ1-4): EPEVTQTPSHQVTQMGQEVILRCVPISNHLYFYWYRQILGQKVEFLVSFYNNEISEKSEIFDDQFSVERPDGSNFTLKIRSTKLEDSAMYFCASSEDRGPNEKLFFGSGTQLSVL.